The 10 T cell receptor beta chains presented below share a single source sample, sequenced in a study of vaccination effects on CD4 cells after COVID-19. CD4+ T cells were isolated after around 9 days of culture. Two-dose vaccination with either BNT162b2 or mRNA-1273 was given to the participants. The repertoire was sequenced with immunoSEQ multiplex PCR; TCRdb's copy has only in-frame clones and lacks some. The sample holds nearly 45,000 clones, around 70% seen once. These receptors' antigens are unknown. Specimen: CD4+ T cells from PBMCs cultured without peptide, collected after COVID-19 vaccination. The receptor source for this set is a human donor who received a COVID-19 vaccine.

The gene calls are TRBV5-5 and TRBJ2-5; no firm D call. Trimming removed 4 bases from V and 2 bases from J, with 15 bases in between. Germline V gene data show CDR1 as SGHKS and CDR2 as YYEKEE (reference sequence). CDR3 length: 15 amino acids. CDR3 sequence: CASSVLGTIQETQYF. DNA of the CDR3: TGTGCCAGCAGCGTGTTAGGAACTATACAAGAGACCCAGTACTTC.

The CDR3 sequence: CASIDRGFYNEQFF. In DNA form, the CDR3 reads TGCGCCAGCATTGACAGGGGGTTTTACAATGAGCAGTTCTTC. The gene calls are TRBV10-2 and TRBJ2-1, with 9 bases fitting TRBD1. Germline assignment: CDR1 WSHSY and CDR2 SAAADI. With 7 bases clipped from V and 4 bases from J, the junction kept 5 bases outside the gene matches. The CDR3 runs to 14 residues.

The chain couples TRBV11-2 to TRBJ1-6, with D possibly TRBD1 on 5 matching bases. Germline V gives CDR1 SGHAT, CDR2 FQNNGV. The CDR3 is 17 residues long. Trimming removed 1 base at V and 0 bases at J, with 10 bases between. The DNA for the CDR3 is TGTGCCAGCAGCTTAGTGGCAGGGACCTCCTATAATTCACCCCTCCACTTT. Its translation is CASSLVAGTSYNSPLHF. The full variable domain, rest sourced from reference TRBV11-2 and TRBJ1-6, is EAGVAQSPRYKIIEKRQSVAFWCNPISGHATLYWYQQILGQGPKLLIQFQNNGVVDDSQLPKDRFSAERLKGVDSTLKIQPAKLEDSAVYLCASSLVAGTSYNSPLHFGNGTRLTVT.

This clone was recorded only once. The chain links TRBV29-1 to TRBJ2-5, with unresolved D. Between the trimmed V and J ends, which lost 3 bases and 2 bases, there was a span of 4 bases. The CDR3 has 11 amino acids. Germline assignment: CDR1 SQVTM and CDR2 ANQGSEA. This CDR3 is CSVDLQETQYF. The DNA for the CDR3 is TGCAGCGTTGATTTACAAGAGACCCAGTACTTC.

This clone has more than one count but fewer than ten. V is TRBV3-1 (or the pseudogene TRBV3-2) and J is TRBJ1-6; unclear D gene. V was pared by 6 bases and J by 6 bases, with 6 bases between. The CDR3 consists of 12 residues. Germline V gene lookup returns CDR1 LGHDT and CDR2 YNNKEL (reference sequence). As DNA, the CDR3 is TGTGCCAGCAGACAGACTAATTCACCCCTCCACTTT. Protein sequence: CASRQTNSPLHF.

This clone appeared a single time. Here the CDR3 DNA reads TGTGCCAGTAGCGGAACCGGGACAGGAGGTCTTGGCGAAGGCTACACCTTC. Its protein product is CASSGTGTGGLGEGYTF. The chain has TRBV19 and TRBJ1-2, with 8 positions matching TRBD1. Germline V lookup: CDR1 LNHDA, CDR2 SQIVND (reference sequence). V lost 6 bases and J lost 8; bases outside the gene matches: 20. The CDR3 consists of 17 residues.

The rearrangement joins TRBV18 to TRBJ1-3; tentative D call: TRBD1 (5 bases). The V gene lost 4 bases and the J gene lost 8 bases, with 15 bases spanning the gap. This CDR3 region has 14 residues. Looked up from germline, CDR1 is KGHSH and CDR2 is LQKENI. This chain's CDR3 is CASSRGPAGDTIYF. DNA of the CDR3: TGTGCCAGCTCACGAGGGCCAGCGGGGGACACCATATATTTT.

The sample holds a few counts of this clone. V and J are TRBV30 and TRBJ2-7; D gene unclear. This CDR3 contains 11 residues. Germline V lookup: CDR1 GTSNPN, CDR2 SVGIG (reference sequence). The V and J ends lost 4 bases and 5 bases respectively, with 9 bases between them. CDR3 bases: TGTGCCTGGATACGGGTCGACGAGCAGTACTTC. Protein: CAWIRVDEQYF.

This clone was counted a few times. The chain couples TRBV10-2 to TRBJ1-6; 9 nucleotides align to TRBD1. The ends lost 5 bases at V and 7 bases at J; junction bases unmatched: 6. There are 15 residues in the CDR3. CDR1 and CDR2 from the germline V gene are WSHSY and SAAADI. This CDR3 reads CASSTSDRGNSPLHF. CDR3 nucleotides: TGCGCCAGCAGTACTAGTGACAGGGGGAATTCACCCCTCCACTTT.

The chain carries TRBV6-5 and TRBJ1-1; TRBD1 might be the D (6 bases). The CDR3 spans 15 residues. CDR1 and CDR2 (germline): MNHEY, SVGAGI. Between the trimmed V and J ends, which lost 8 bases and 1 base, there was a span of 17 bases. The CDR3 protein is CASSSSGTPNTEAFF. DNA for the CDR3: TGTGCCAGCTCCTCCTCCGGGACACCGAACACTGAAGCTTTCTTT.